This TCR beta chain was found in a study of early T cells in non-severe SARS-CoV-2 infection. CDR3 size: 13 residues. V dropped 2 bases and J dropped 0 bases, with 3 bases sitting between them. Germline-derived CDR1 and CDR2 are KGHSH and LQKENI. A single record per CDR3 protein comes from TCRdb applying MiXCR to the 5' RACE reads. The sample lists about 55,000 distinct CDR3 sequences, under 15% seen once, with approximately 1.3% in the top ten. The table lists this clonotype with a few counts. This clonotype was sampled from an adult who was a healthcare worker with PCR-confirmed SARS-CoV-2 infection or an uninfected control (not recorded which). Sequencing used whole blood. The rearrangement uses TRBV18 and TRBJ2-3, with unresolved D. The CDR3 nucleotides read TGTGCCAGCTCACCAGGGAGCACAGATACGCAGTATTTT. Translating gives CASSPGSTDTQYF.